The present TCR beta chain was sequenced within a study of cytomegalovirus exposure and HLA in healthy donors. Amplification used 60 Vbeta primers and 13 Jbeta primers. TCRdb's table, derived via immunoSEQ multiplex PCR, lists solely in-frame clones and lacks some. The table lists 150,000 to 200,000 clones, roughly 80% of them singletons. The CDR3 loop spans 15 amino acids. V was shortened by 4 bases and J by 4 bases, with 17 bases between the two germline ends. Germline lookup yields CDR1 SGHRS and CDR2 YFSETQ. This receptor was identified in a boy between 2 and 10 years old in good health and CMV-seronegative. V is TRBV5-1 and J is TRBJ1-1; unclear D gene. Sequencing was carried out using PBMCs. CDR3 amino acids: CASSALVPWATEAFF. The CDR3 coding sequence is TGCGCCAGCAGCGCCTTGGTTCCGTGGGCCACTGAAGCTTTCTTT.